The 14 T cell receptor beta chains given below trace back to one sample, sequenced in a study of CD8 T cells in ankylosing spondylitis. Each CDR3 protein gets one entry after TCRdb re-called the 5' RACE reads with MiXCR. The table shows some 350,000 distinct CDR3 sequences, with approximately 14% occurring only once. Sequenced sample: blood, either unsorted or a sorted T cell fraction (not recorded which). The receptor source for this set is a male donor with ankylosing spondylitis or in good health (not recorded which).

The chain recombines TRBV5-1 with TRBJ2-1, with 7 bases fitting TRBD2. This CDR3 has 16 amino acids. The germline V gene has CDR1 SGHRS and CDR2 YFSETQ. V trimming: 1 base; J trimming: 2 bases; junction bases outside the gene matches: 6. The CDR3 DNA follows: TGCGCCAGCAGCTTGCGTCCGGGGGGTCCCTACAATGAGCAGTTCTTC. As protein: CASSLRPGGPYNEQFF.

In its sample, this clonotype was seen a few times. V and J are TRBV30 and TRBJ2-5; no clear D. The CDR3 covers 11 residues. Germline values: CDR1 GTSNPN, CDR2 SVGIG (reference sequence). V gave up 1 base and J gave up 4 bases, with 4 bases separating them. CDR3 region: CAWSARETQYF. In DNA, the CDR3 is TGTGCCTGGAGTGCGCGAGAGACCCAGTACTTC. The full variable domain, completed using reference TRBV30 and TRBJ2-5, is SQTIHQWPATLVQPVGSPLSLECTVEGTSNPNLYWYRQAAGRGLQLLFYSVGIGQISSEVPQNLSASRPQDRQFILSSKKLLLSDSGFYLCAWSARETQYFGPGTRLLVL.

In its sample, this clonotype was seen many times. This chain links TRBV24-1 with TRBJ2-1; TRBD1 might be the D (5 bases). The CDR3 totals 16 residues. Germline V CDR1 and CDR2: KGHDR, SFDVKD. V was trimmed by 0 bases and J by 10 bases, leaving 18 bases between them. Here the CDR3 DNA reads TGTGCCACCAGTGATTTGTGGACACCCGAACCCCTAGAGCAGTTCTTC. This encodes CATSDLWTPEPLEQFF.

The CDR3: CASSSDRGRGTEAFF. The CDR3 bases are TGTGCCAGCAGCTCTGACAGGGGTAGGGGCACTGAAGCTTTCTTT. The chain has TRBV7-9 and TRBJ1-1, with 8 bases aligning to TRBD1. CDR3 length equals 15 residues. The germline V gene encodes CDR1 SEHNR and CDR2 FQNEAQ (reference sequence). The trim removed 4 bases at V and 4 bases at J, leaving 8 bases unmatched.

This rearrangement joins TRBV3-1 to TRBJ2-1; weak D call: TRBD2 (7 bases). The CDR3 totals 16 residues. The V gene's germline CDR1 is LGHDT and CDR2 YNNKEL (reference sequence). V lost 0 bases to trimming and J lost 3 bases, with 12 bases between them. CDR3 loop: CASSQDSGGLYNEQFF. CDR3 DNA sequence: TGTGCCAGCAGCCAAGATTCCGGGGGGCTCTACAATGAGCAGTTCTTC.

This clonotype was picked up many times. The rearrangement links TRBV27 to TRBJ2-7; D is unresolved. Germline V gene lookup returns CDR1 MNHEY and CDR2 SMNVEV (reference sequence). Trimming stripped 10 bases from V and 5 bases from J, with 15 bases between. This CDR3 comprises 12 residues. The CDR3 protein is CATGPPTNEQYF. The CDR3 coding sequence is TGTGCCACCGGGCCACCCACCAACGAGCAGTACTTC.

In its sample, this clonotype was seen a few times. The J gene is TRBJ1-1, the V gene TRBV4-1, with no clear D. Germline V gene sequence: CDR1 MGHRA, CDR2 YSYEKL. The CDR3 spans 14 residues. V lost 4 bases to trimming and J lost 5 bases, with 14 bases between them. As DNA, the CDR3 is TGCGCCAGCAGCCCCCCCGGCGTGATGACTGAAGCTTTCTTT. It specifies CASSPPGVMTEAFF.

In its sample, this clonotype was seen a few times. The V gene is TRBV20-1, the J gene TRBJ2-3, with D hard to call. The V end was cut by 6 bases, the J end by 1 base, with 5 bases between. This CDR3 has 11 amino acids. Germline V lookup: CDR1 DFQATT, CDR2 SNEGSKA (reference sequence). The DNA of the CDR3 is TGCAGTGCCGACCGCACAGATACGCAGTATTTT. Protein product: CSADRTDTQYF.

The chain's CDR3 is CASSSPRAEPHTQYF. CDR3 bases: TGTGCCAGCAGCTCCCCTCGAGCGGAGCCCCATACGCAGTATTTT. This chain uses TRBV5-4 with TRBJ2-3; TRBD2 might be the D (5 bases). CDR1 is SGHNT, CDR2 YYREEE, per germline (reference sequence). The CDR3 runs to 15 residues. V lost 3 bases and J lost 7, with 18 bases in between.

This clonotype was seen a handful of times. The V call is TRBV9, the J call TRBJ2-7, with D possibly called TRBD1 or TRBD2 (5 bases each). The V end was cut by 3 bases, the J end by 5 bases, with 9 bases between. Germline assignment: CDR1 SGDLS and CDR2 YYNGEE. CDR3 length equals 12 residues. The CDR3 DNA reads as TGTGCCAGCAGCGGGGGGACCAACGAGCAGTACTTC. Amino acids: CASSGGTNEQYF.

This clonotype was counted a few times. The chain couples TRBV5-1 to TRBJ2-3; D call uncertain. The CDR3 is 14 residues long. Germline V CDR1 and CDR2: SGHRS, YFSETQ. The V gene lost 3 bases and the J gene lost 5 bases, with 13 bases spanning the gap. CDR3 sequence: CASSSFTVGDTQYF. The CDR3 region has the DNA TGCGCCAGCAGCTCCTTTACGGTGGGAGATACGCAGTATTTT.

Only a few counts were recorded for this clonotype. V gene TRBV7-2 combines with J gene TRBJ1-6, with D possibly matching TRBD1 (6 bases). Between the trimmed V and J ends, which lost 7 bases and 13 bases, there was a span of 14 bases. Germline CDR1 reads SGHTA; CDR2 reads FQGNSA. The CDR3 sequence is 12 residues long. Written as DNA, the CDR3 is TGTGCCAGCACCGATCCAGGGGCGCCCCTCCACTTT. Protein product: CASTDPGAPLHF.

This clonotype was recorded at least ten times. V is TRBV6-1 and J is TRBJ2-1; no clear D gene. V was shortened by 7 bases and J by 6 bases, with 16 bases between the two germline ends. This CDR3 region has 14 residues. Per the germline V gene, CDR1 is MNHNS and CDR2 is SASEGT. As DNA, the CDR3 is TGTGCCAGCACCACCAGCCGCGGAACCAATGAGCAGTTCTTC. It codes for CASTTSRGTNEQFF.

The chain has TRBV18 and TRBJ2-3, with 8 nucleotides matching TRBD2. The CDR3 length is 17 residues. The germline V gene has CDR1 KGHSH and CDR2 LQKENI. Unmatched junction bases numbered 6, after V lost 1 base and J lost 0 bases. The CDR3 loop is CASSPLAGRTSTDTQYF. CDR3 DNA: TGTGCCAGCTCACCACTAGCGGGACGGACTAGCACAGATACGCAGTATTTT.